Each of the 7 T cell receptor delta chains below was sequenced from the same sample in a study of Vδ1+ human thymocytes. The template was reverse-transcribed extracted RNA. Multiplex PCR used pooled V-gene forward primers and a constant-region reverse primer to amplify CDR3s. TCRdb redid clone calling on the multiplex PCR reads using CATT. The table includes around 76,000 delta-chain clones, about 35% detected once. Whole-study results and caveats: Thymic TRG and TRD repertoires appeared highly polyclonal, with Gaussian CDR3 length distributions.

The antigens for these receptors are not known. Sequencing was done on a sample of Vdelta1+ gamma-delta thymocytes from the thymus. Specified subset: FACS-sorted CD3+ TCRalphabeta- TCRVdelta1+ TCRVdelta2- thymocytes. The receptors come from a boy younger than two who had congenital heart surgery.

A note on this clone: Other DNA sequences within the sample encode an identical CDR3. V gene TRDV2 combines with J gene TRDJ1; TRDD3 matches 8 bases. V dropped 5 bases and J dropped 2; count of bases not matched to a gene: 18. The CDR3 consists of 18 residues. The germline V gene has CDR1 GEAIGNYY and CDR2 EKD. The CDR3 DNA sequence: TGTGCCTGTGTTTCCCTACCGGTCGGATGGGGGATTACCGATAAACTCATCTTT. It translates to CACVSLPVGWGITDKLIF.

This chain links TRDV1 with TRDJ1; 10 bases are a match to TRDD3. V was pared by 0 bases and J by 2 bases, with 12 bases of the junction left unmatched. The CDR3 loop spans 19 amino acids. Germline V gene sequence: CDR1 TSWWSYY, CDR2 QGS. The CDR3 nucleotides read TGTGCTCTTGGGGAACTTGGGCCAAGGGGGATACGCAATACCGATAAACTCATCTTT. Translating it yields CALGELGPRGIRNTDKLIF.

The rearrangement links TRDV1 to TRDJ1; tentatively, D is TRDD3 (6 bases). The CDR3 totals 12 residues. Deletions cut 6 bases from V and 10 bases from J, with 15 bases between. Germline CDR1 and CDR2: TSWWSYY and QGS. The CDR3 loop reads CALGWGSSRLIF. CDR3 DNA sequence: TGTGCTCTTGGTTGGGGATCGAGTAGACTCATCTTT.

The chain has TRDV1 and TRDJ1; the match to TRDD3 covers 10 bases. Germline CDR1 reads TSWWSYY; CDR2 reads QGS. The CDR3 length is 17 residues. With 9 bases clipped from V and 1 base from J, the junction kept 14 bases outside the gene matches. CDR3 amino acids: CALGRRGGYRVTDKLIF. CDR3 bases: TGTGCTCTCGGACGACGTGGGGGATACCGAGTCACCGATAAACTCATCTTT.

This rearrangement joins TRDV1 to TRDJ1; the match to TRDD3 covers 10 bases. CDR3 length: 17 amino acids. From germline, CDR1 is TSWWSYY and CDR2 QGS. J lost 6 bases, V lost 1 base, and 11 bases had no gene match. CDR3 nucleotides: TGTGCTCTTGGGGAACGGAACTGGACTGGGGGATTTTATAAACTCATCTTT. It translates to CALGERNWTGGFYKLIF.

This clone was picked up a small number of times. The rearrangement uses TRDV1 and TRDJ1; D unclear. V gave up 0 bases and J gave up 4 bases, with 12 bases separating them. From germline, CDR1 is TSWWSYY and CDR2 QGS. The CDR3 spans 15 residues. CDR3: CALGELLQLSDKLIF. CDR3 bases: TGTGCTCTTGGGGAACTCCTCCAGCTAAGCGATAAACTCATCTTT.

This clone has more than one count but fewer than ten. The chain links TRDV1 to TRDJ1, with 9 positions matching TRDD2. This CDR3 region has 18 residues. With 3 bases clipped from V and 8 bases from J, the junction kept 19 bases outside the gene matches. The germline V gene has CDR1 TSWWSYY and CDR2 QGS. CDR3 in DNA: TGTGCTCTTGGGGATACACAGGGCCTTCCTACAGGGGACCCCAAACTCATCTTT. Its translation: CALGDTQGLPTGDPKLIF.